These 19 T cell receptor beta chains were sequenced from one sample in a study of identical twins. TCRdb analysed the 5' RACE reads with MiXCR anew, one entry per CDR3 protein. The sample contains around 20,000 distinct CDR3 sequences, approximately 70% of which appear only once. Sequenced: memory (CD45RO+) T cells sorted from blood. The receptors originated from a woman aged 18-29 years in good health. This table probably holds off-target reads from a library built for another chain.

The genes are TRBV10-3 and TRBJ2-2; 10 bases fit TRBD2. Germline assignment: CDR1 ENHRY and CDR2 SYGVKD. Trimming took 10 bases from V and 5 from J; bases not matched to a gene: 13. This CDR3 has 16 residues. DNA for the CDR3: TGTGCCACCGGGACCCCAGCGGGAGGGAATACCGGGGAGCTGTTTTTT. Amino acid sequence: CATGTPAGGNTGELFF.

This clonotype was detected a few times. This chain connects TRBV20-1 to TRBJ2-1; TRBD2 matches 8 bases. CDR1 DFQATT and CDR2 SNEGSKA come from the germline V gene (reference sequence). Trimming removed 4 bases from V and 2 bases from J; junction bases left unmatched: 4. This CDR3 contains 14 residues. Here the CDR3 DNA reads TGCAGTGCTATAACTAGCGGAACCTACAATGAGCAGTTCTTC. This sequence encodes CSAITSGTYNEQFF.

This rearrangement joins TRBV18 to TRBJ2-7; no clear D. Between the trimmed V and J ends, which lost 0 bases and 4 bases, there was a span of 10 bases. The CDR3 has 14 residues. CDR1 is KGHSH, CDR2 LQKENI, per germline. DNA of the CDR3: TGTGCCAGCTCACCACCTCGTACACCTTACGAGCAGTACTTC. Translation: CASSPPRTPYEQYF.

A few counts support this clonotype. The V gene is TRBV20-1, the J gene TRBJ2-1, with 7 bases lining up with TRBD1. CDR3 size: 14 residues. Germline trimming cut 6 bases from V and 7 bases from J; bases unmatched to any gene: 12. Germline CDR1 reads DFQATT; CDR2 reads SNEGSKA (reference sequence). The CDR3 DNA sequence: TGCAGTGCCACCGACAGGGCAGGAAGGAATGAGCAGTTCTTC. Translating it yields CSATDRAGRNEQFF.

V gene TRBV2 combines with J gene TRBJ2-7, with no clear D. V shed 1 base and J shed 0 bases, with 7 bases lying between them. CDR1 SNHLY and CDR2 FYNNEI come from the germline V gene. The CDR3 has 14 residues. CDR3: CASSEELSSYEQYF. The CDR3 DNA is TGTGCCAGCAGTGAAGAGCTCAGCTCCTACGAGCAGTACTTC.

This rearrangement joins TRBV23-1 to TRBJ2-1; TRBD1 agrees at 8 bases. TRBV23-1 falls under the ORF class, with uncertain function. This CDR3 contains 16 residues. J lost 1 base, V lost 7 bases, and 9 bases had no gene match. The CDR3 sequence is CASTPAGGGSYNEQFF. The CDR3 coding sequence is TGCGCCAGCACCCCTGCAGGGGGCGGGTCCTACAATGAGCAGTTCTTC.

The CDR3 coding sequence is TGCAGTGCTAGAGGGACAGGGGGCTTAAACACCGGGGAGCTGTTTTTT. Its protein is CSARGTGGLNTGELFF. The chain has TRBV20-1 and TRBJ2-2; 11 bases align to TRBD1. The V and J ends lost 1 base and 2 bases, in that order; junction bases with no gene match: 3. Germline V gene sequence: CDR1 DFQATT, CDR2 SNEGSKA (reference sequence). CDR3 size: 16 residues.

This clonotype was recorded once. This rearrangement joins TRBV11-2 to TRBJ2-1, with TRBD2 matching over 7 bases. The CDR3 consists of 13 residues. J gave up 7 bases and V 3 bases, and 3 bases lay outside the gene matches. The germline V gene encodes CDR1 SGHAT and CDR2 FQNNGV. CDR3 nucleotide sequence: TGTGCCAGCAGCTTTGCGGGGGAAAATGAGCAGTTCTTC. This encodes CASSFAGENEQFF.

V and J are TRBV20-1 and TRBJ2-2; 8 bases fit TRBD1. The germline gives CDR1 DFQATT, CDR2 SNEGSKA (reference sequence). The CDR3 sequence is 13 residues long. The V segment lost 2 bases and the J segment 9 bases; nucleotides outside the gene matches: 5. Here the CDR3 reads CSARPGQGWELFF. For the CDR3, the DNA is TGCAGTGCTAGACCCGGACAGGGTTGGGAGCTGTTTTTT.

This clonotype was seen only a few times. This chain uses TRBV4-1 with TRBJ2-5; the D is unclear. CDR1 is MGHRA, CDR2 YSYEKL, per germline. The CDR3 totals 13 residues. Trimming pared 4 bases from V and 5 bases from J, leaving 11 bases between. The CDR3 coding sequence is TGCGCCAGCAGCCCGCAGGAGAAGGAGACCCAGTACTTC. Protein sequence: CASSPQEKETQYF.

V and J are TRBV6-5 and TRBJ1-1; D unclear. Germline CDR1 and CDR2: MNHEY and SVGAGI. Trimming pared 2 bases from V and 6 bases from J, leaving 10 bases between. This CDR3 spans 13 amino acids. CDR3 amino acids: CASSYGGWAEAFF. CDR3 DNA sequence: TGTGCCAGCAGTTACGGAGGATGGGCTGAAGCTTTCTTT.

J is TRBJ1-1 and V is TRBV5-1, with D possibly being TRBD1 (6 bases). From germline, CDR1 is SGHRS and CDR2 YFSETQ. V shed 7 bases and J shed 3 bases, with 16 bases lying between them. This CDR3 contains 14 residues. The CDR3 DNA follows: TGCGCCAGCCGACACAGGGATAAGGACACTGAAGCTTTCTTT. This gives the protein CASRHRDKDTEAFF.

The chain has TRBV7-2 and TRBJ2-1; D ambiguous. This CDR3 spans 16 amino acids. V lost 5 bases, J lost 4 bases, and 18 bases lay in between. Germline CDR1 reads SGHTA; CDR2 reads FQGNSA. The CDR3 DNA reads as TGTGCCAGCAGCATACCCCCAGTGAGTGCTTACAATGAGCAGTTCTTC. It encodes CASSIPPVSAYNEQFF.

The chain couples TRBV2 to TRBJ2-5; the match to TRBD2 covers 9 bases. This CDR3 is 14 amino acids long. V dropped 7 bases and J dropped 0; count of bases not matched to a gene: 3. Germline CDR1 reads SNHLY; CDR2 reads FYNNEI. The chain's CDR3 is CASTRGRDQETQYF. DNA for the CDR3: TGTGCCAGCACGCGCGGGAGGGACCAAGAGACCCAGTACTTC. Supplemented by reference TRBV2 and TRBJ2-5, the full variable domain reads EPEVTQTPSHQVTQMGQEVILRCVPISNHLYFYWYRQILGQKVEFLVSFYNNEISEKSEIFDDQFSVERPDGSNFTLKIRSTKLEDSAMYFCASTRGRDQETQYFGPGTRLLVL.

The V and J genes are TRBV7-2 and TRBJ2-3, with 12 nucleotides matching TRBD2. Germline V CDR1 and CDR2: SGHTA, FQGNSA. Trimming at V came to 2 bases and at J to 3 bases, leaving 18 bases not matched to a gene. This CDR3 has 21 residues. The CDR3 DNA follows: TGTGCCAGCAGCTTATCCCTAACTCGGGCTAGCGGGAGGGCCGGGACAGATACGCAGTATTTT. Its translation: CASSLSLTRASGRAGTDTQYF.

The chain carries TRBV4-3 and TRBJ2-5; 7 bases map to TRBD2. Per germline, CDR1 LGHNA and CDR2 YSLEER. This CDR3 spans 15 amino acids. V dropped 0 bases and J dropped 2; count of bases not matched to a gene: 3. CDR3 protein: CASSQEGLVQETQYF. CDR3 nucleotide sequence: TGCGCCAGCAGCCAAGAAGGACTAGTACAAGAGACCCAGTACTTC.

V and J are TRBV7-9 and TRBJ2-7; D is unclear. The V and J ends lost 7 bases and 1 base respectively, with 8 bases between them. Germline CDR1 is SEHNR and CDR2 is FQNEAQ (reference sequence). The CDR3 runs to 12 residues. The CDR3 spells CASTTASYEQYF. The CDR3 nucleotides are TGTGCCAGCACAACAGCATCCTACGAGCAGTACTTC.

The chain couples TRBV6-4 to TRBJ2-7, with D possibly matching TRBD2 (5 bases). V was pared by 8 bases and J by 3 bases, with 14 bases between. The V gene's germline CDR1 is MRHNA and CDR2 SNTAGT. The CDR3 contains 13 residues. Written as DNA, the CDR3 is TGTGCCAGCGCTCGGGATTCGGGCTACGAGCAGTACTTC. Translating it yields CASARDSGYEQYF.

The chain is built from TRBV6-6 and TRBJ2-1; 10 nucleotides line up with TRBD2. This CDR3 region has 17 residues. Per the germline V gene, CDR1 is MNHNY and CDR2 is SVGAGI (reference sequence). V lost 2 bases and J lost 5; bases outside the gene matches: 9. In DNA form, the CDR3 reads TGTGCCAGCAGTTACGGGCTAGCGGGAGCTTTGGACAATGAGCAGTTCTTC. This codes for CASSYGLAGALDNEQFF.